This T cell receptor beta chain was sequenced in a study of regulatory T cells in long-lasting Graves disease. Findings and caveats of the study: It was in persistent disease that TRBV28, TRBJ1-2 and TRBJ2-5 were favored.

The length of the CDR3 is 15 residues. CDR1 is SGHVS and CDR2 is FNYEAQ in the germline V gene. J lost 5 bases, V lost 3 bases, and 7 bases had no gene match. Investigators prepared the TCR beta libraries by applying iRepertoire HTBI primers and Arm-PCR of CDR3 regions. One entry per CDR3 protein, called by TCRdb with MiXCR from the multiplex PCR reads. This sample has about 430,000 distinct CDR3 sequences; roughly 23% occur once, and the top ten carry around an eighth. On this clonotype: Its antigen remains unidentified.

Time point: persistent/refractory GD, antithyroid drugs over 5 years with positive TRAb. Generation of the TCR library employed RNA extracted from PBMCs. All patients originated from an endocrinology department located in Xi'an, China. This sample comprised peripheral blood mononuclear cells (PBMCs), obtained when the disease was refractory, from a patient treated with antithyroid drugs. V usage is TRBV7-6 and J usage is TRBJ2-5; 9 bases are shared with TRBD2. The sequence was collected from a female donor with Graves disease. The CDR3 reads CASSLSLAGMETQYF. DNA of the CDR3: TGTGCCAGCAGCTTGAGCCTAGCGGGAATGGAGACCCAGTACTTC.